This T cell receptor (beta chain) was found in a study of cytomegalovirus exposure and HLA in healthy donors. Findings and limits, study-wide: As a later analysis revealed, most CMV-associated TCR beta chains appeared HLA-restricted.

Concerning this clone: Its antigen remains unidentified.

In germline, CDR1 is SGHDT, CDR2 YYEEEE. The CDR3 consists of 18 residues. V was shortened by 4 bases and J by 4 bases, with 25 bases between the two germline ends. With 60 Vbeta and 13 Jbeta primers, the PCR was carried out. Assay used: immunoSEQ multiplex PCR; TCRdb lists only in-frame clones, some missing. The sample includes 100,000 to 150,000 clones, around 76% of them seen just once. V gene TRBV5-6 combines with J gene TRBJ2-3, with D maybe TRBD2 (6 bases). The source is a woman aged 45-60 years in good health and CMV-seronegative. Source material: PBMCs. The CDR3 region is CASSVGRGRTFEADTQYF. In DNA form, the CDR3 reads TGTGCCAGCAGCGTTGGGCGGGGTAGGACTTTCGAGGCAGATACGCAGTATTTT. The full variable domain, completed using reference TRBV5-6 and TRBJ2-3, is DAGVTQSPTHLIKTRGQQVTLRCSPKSGHDTVSWYQQALGQGPQFIFQYYEEEERQRGNFPDRFSGHQFPNYSSELNVNALLLGDSALYLCASSVGRGRTFEADTQYFGPGTRLTVL.